A selection of T cell receptor beta chains follows, all from one sample in a study of Graves' ophthalmopathy and Graves' hyperthyroidism. Via MiXCR, TCRdb re-called the multiplex PCR reads, giving one row per CDR3 protein. The data show roughly 600,000 distinct CDR3 sequences, with 35% to 40% seen just once and less than 4.5% held by the top ten. What was sequenced was peripheral blood or thyroid tissue (not recorded which). The receptors here all came from an adult man with Graves' hyperthyroidism. Both conserved end residues are part of each CDR3. A D gene is named only where the DNA matches it firmly. Only part of the rows carry a size: once, few, many, or a class if the clone is expanded.

NA,NA,TRBJ2-5,TRBV6-5,TGTGCCAGCAGTGAAGGACGGAACCAAGAGACCCAGTACTTC,CASSEGRNQETQYF
NA,many,TRBJ1-3,TRBV20-1,TGCAGTGCCCCCGAGGGGGGACCTGGAAACACCATATATTTT,CSAPEGGPGNTIYF
NA,NA,TRBJ2-7,TRBV20-1,TGCAGTGCCCGCTACCCAAGGGTCTACGAGCAGTACTTC,CSARYPRVYEQYF
TRBD1,NA,TRBJ2-3,TRBV30,TGTGCCTGGAGTGGGGGGACAGGAGGGTACGCAGATACGCAGTATTTT,CAWSGGTGGYADTQYF
NA,many,TRBJ2-7,TRBV7-3,TGTGCCAGCAGCGCCGAACAGGGCCGGGAGCAGTACTTC,CASSAEQGREQYF
TRBD1,few,TRBJ2-5,TRBV6-1,TGTGCCAGCAGCGGGACAGGGGGAATGGAGACCCAGTACTTC,CASSGTGGMETQYF
TRBD2,NA,TRBJ2-7,TRBV25-1,TGTGCCAGCCTGGGCGGGGGGAACGTTTACGAGCAGTACTTC,CASLGGGNVYEQYF
NA,many,TRBJ2-2,TRBV6-6,TGTGCCAGCAGGAGGGGGGAGCTGTTTTTT,CASRRGELFF
NA,once,TRBJ1-4,TRBV7-2,TGTGCCAGCAGCCCACGGCGGGAGGGGTTT,CASSPRREGF
NA,NA,TRBJ1-1,TRBV27,TGTGCCAGCAGGACGGGTCGTCCCGGCCGTCTCTTCACTGAAGCTTTCTTT,CASRTGRPGRLFTEAFF
NA,few,TRBJ2-6,TRBV27,TGTGCCAGCAGTTTCGGGGCAGCTGGGGCCAACGTCCTGACTTTC,CASSFGAAGANVLTF
NA,NA,TRBJ2-5,TRBV6-1,TGTGCCAGCAGTGAGAACAGACCTCAAGAGACCCAGTACTTC,CASSENRPQETQYF